One and the same sample provided the 27 T cell receptor beta chains below, sequenced in a study of shared clonotypes between healthy human individuals. This table comes from immunoSEQ multiplex PCR, and its TCRdb copy is limited to in-frame clones, with some not included. The sample comprises some 500,000 clones, 90% to 96% of which are singletons, and about 0.067% rests with the top ten. Sequencing input: naive CD4+ T cells sorted from blood. This sample's subset: CD45RA+ positively selected. These receptors were taken from a woman between 25 and 40 years old in good health.

The rearrangement uses TRBV6-5 and TRBJ2-7, with a weak D call TRBD1 (6 bases). The ends were cut back, 6 bases at V and 2 bases at J, with 14 bases in the middle. The CDR3 extends over 14 amino acids. The V gene's germline CDR1 is MNHEY and CDR2 SVGAGI. This CDR3 reads CASSYGTHTYEQYF. CDR3 DNA sequence: TGTGCCAGCAGCTACGGGACACACACCTACGAGCAGTACTTC.

The rearrangement joins TRBV28 to TRBJ2-1; D perhaps matches TRBD1 (6 bases). V was shortened by 7 bases and J by 8 bases, with 15 bases between the two germline ends. The germline gives CDR1 MDHEN, CDR2 SYDVKM. The CDR3 covers 13 residues. The CDR3 here is CASTGQIRDEQFF. The CDR3, as DNA: TGTGCCAGCACCGGACAGATTCGCGATGAGCAGTTCTTC.

The chain joins TRBV19 to TRBJ2-1, with a weak D call TRBD2 (6 bases). Germline CDR1 and CDR2: LNHDA and SQIVND (reference sequence). The germline V and J ends were trimmed by 8 bases and 8 bases, with 13 bases remaining between them. The CDR3 runs to 12 residues. Written as DNA, the CDR3 is TGTGCCAGTCGCCGGGACTTAGATGAGCAGTTCTTC. It translates to CASRRDLDEQFF.

The genes are TRBV7-8 and TRBJ2-4, with D maybe TRBD2 (6 bases). This CDR3 comprises 14 residues. V lost 5 bases, J lost 8 bases, and 16 bases lay in between. Looked up from germline, CDR1 is SGHVS and CDR2 is FQNEAQ. CDR3 amino acids: CASSRGGAGYIQYF. The CDR3 DNA follows: TGTGCCAGCAGCCGGGGAGGCGCGGGATACATTCAGTACTTC.

V usage is TRBV6-6 and J usage is TRBJ2-7, with D possibly being TRBD1 (5 bases). Trimming shortened V by 5 bases and J by 7 bases, and 18 bases separated the two germline ends. The CDR3 loop spans 14 amino acids. CDR1 and CDR2 (germline): MNHNY, SVGAGI (reference sequence). CDR3 amino acids: CASSGAPLAREQYF. As DNA, the CDR3 is TGTGCCAGCAGTGGGGCTCCCCTTGCGAGGGAGCAGTACTTC.

Note on this clone: The same CDR3 also results from other DNA sequences found in this sample. The chain has TRBV20-1 and TRBJ2-7; no firm D call. The CDR3 consists of 11 residues. From germline, CDR1 is DFQATT and CDR2 SNEGSKA (reference sequence). Trimming left V 1 base short and J 4 bases short, with 5 bases between. CDR3 nucleotide sequence: TGCAGTGCTAGAGGAGATTACGAGCAGTACTTC. Its translation: CSARGDYEQYF.

The chain combines TRBV11-2 with TRBJ2-7; TRBD2 is a possible D gene (6 bases). The CDR3 has 14 amino acids. Germline V gives CDR1 SGHAT, CDR2 FQNNGV. Trimming pared 6 bases from V and 3 bases from J, leaving 15 bases between. CDR3 sequence: CASRGGAGRYEQYF. CDR3 DNA sequence: TGTGCCAGCAGGGGGGGAGCGGGCCGCTACGAGCAGTACTTC.

This chain uses TRBV18 with TRBJ1-1; D gene ambiguous. Germline loops: CDR1 KGHSH, CDR2 LQKENI. Trimming stripped 6 bases from V and 2 bases from J, with 13 bases between. The CDR3 is 14 residues long. DNA for the CDR3: TGTGCCAGCTCCACGAACAGTGATAACACTGAAGCTTTCTTT. This translates into CASSTNSDNTEAFF.

The V call is TRBV6-1, the J call TRBJ1-4; D might be TRBD1 (5 bases). V was cut by 7 bases and J by 5 bases, with 17 bases left in between. Germline loops: CDR1 MNHNS, CDR2 SASEGT. This CDR3 has 15 residues. This CDR3 reads CASKMRAGPNEKLFF. As DNA, the CDR3 is TGTGCCAGCAAGATGAGGGCAGGGCCAAATGAAAAACTGTTTTTT.

The V gene is TRBV28, the J gene TRBJ2-3, with 8 bases lining up with TRBD1. V shed 7 bases and J 2 bases; nucleotides not matched to a gene: 8. Germline V gives CDR1 MDHEN, CDR2 SYDVKM. This CDR3 spans 15 amino acids. The CDR3 region is CASNVIQGATDTQYF. CDR3 in DNA: TGTGCCAGCAACGTGATTCAGGGGGCCACAGATACGCAGTATTTT. Full variable domain (rest looked up from reference TRBV28 and TRBJ2-3): DVKVTQSSRYLVKRTGEKVFLECVQDMDHENMFWYRQDPGLGLRLIYFSYDVKMKEKGDIPEGYSVSREKKERFSLILESASTNQTSMYLCASNVIQGATDTQYFGPGTRLTVL.

The chain combines TRBV5-1 with TRBJ2-5; TRBD1 matches at 10 bases. Germline V lookup: CDR1 SGHRS, CDR2 YFSETQ. The CDR3 sequence is 14 residues long. V was pared by 4 bases and J by 6 bases, with 6 bases of the junction left unmatched. CDR3 in amino acids: CASSPGTGVKTQYF. The CDR3 DNA follows: TGCGCCAGCAGCCCCGGGACAGGGGTAAAGACCCAGTACTTC.

Of note for this clone: Other DNA sequences of this sample code for an identical CDR3. The chain has TRBV7-9 and TRBJ2-5; TRBD2 matches 12 bases. Germline trimming cut 2 bases from V and 4 bases from J; bases unmatched to any gene: 2. Germline loops: CDR1 SEHNR, CDR2 FQNEAQ (reference sequence). This CDR3 has 15 amino acids. In DNA, the CDR3 is TGTGCCAGCAGCTTATCGGGACTAGCGGGAGAGACCCAGTACTTC. Protein sequence: CASSLSGLAGETQYF.

V usage is TRBV30 and J usage is TRBJ1-4; D ambiguous. CDR3 size: 16 residues. CDR1 is GTSNPN and CDR2 is SVGIG in the germline V gene (reference sequence). Trimming took off 3 bases at V and 4 bases at J, with 18 bases between the two ends. The CDR3 DNA follows: TGTGCCTGGAGGCGCCTTCCCGGCAGAAGTAATGAAAAACTGTTTTTT. Translation gives CAWRRLPGRSNEKLFF.

This chain links TRBV28 with TRBJ2-7; 7 bases match TRBD2. Germline assignment: CDR1 MDHEN and CDR2 SYDVKM. This CDR3 contains 12 residues. With V trimmed by 2 bases and J by 11 bases, 6 bases remained unmatched. CDR3: CASSLRAGLEYF. The CDR3 DNA sequence: TGTGCCAGCAGTTTAAGAGCGGGATTGGAGTACTTC.

This clone was detected once. The J gene is TRBJ1-2, the V gene TRBV27, with D maybe TRBD1 (5 bases). This CDR3 contains 15 residues. Trimming removed 5 bases from V and 9 bases from J, with 22 bases in between. The germline gives CDR1 MNHEY, CDR2 SMNVEV (reference sequence). In nucleotides, the CDR3 is TGTGCCAGCAGTCCTGACCCCGACAGACGGCTCAGCTACACCTTC. Encoded protein: CASSPDPDRRLSYTF.

The chain is built from TRBV13 and TRBJ1-1; D uncertain. This CDR3 is 14 amino acids long. Germline CDR1 PRHDT, CDR2 FYEKMQ (reference sequence). V was cut by 1 base and J by 3 bases, with 9 bases left in between. The CDR3 sequence: CASSLEDVDTEAFF. The CDR3 region has the DNA TGTGCCAGCAGCTTAGAAGACGTGGACACTGAAGCTTTCTTT.

The V gene is TRBV11-3, the J gene TRBJ2-5, with TRBD2 as a possible D gene (5 bases). Germline V CDR1 and CDR2: SGHNT, YENEEA. This CDR3 contains 18 residues. Deletions cut 5 bases from V and 5 bases from J, with 27 bases between. CDR3 region: CASSQGHWGAQFSETQYF. CDR3 DNA sequence: TGTGCCAGCAGCCAAGGCCATTGGGGAGCCCAATTTTCGGAGACCCAGTACTTC.

J is TRBJ2-3 and V is TRBV11-2, with a possible D match to TRBD1 (6 bases). This CDR3 region has 15 residues. Trimming took 1 base from V and 1 from J, leaving 9 bases between them. The germline V gene encodes CDR1 SGHAT and CDR2 FQNNGV. The CDR3 DNA sequence: TGTGCCAGCAGCTTAGCCCAGGGGCGCACAGATACGCAGTATTTT. It is translated as CASSLAQGRTDTQYF.

The chain recombines TRBV10-3 with TRBJ2-5; D may correspond to TRBD1 or TRBD2 (7 bases each). There are 17 residues in the CDR3. Between the trimmed V and J ends, which lost 4 bases and 0 bases, there was a span of 18 bases. Germline CDR1 ENHRY, CDR2 SYGVKD. The CDR3 nucleotides are TGTGCCATCAGTGCGGCCTCCAGGGGGGGGTACCAAGAGACCCAGTACTTC. Protein: CAISAASRGGYQETQYF.

The chain carries TRBV14 and TRBJ2-7, with 13 bases matching TRBD2. From germline, CDR1 is SGHDN and CDR2 FVKESK. The CDR3 has 19 residues. V lost 0 bases, J lost 2 bases, and 10 bases stayed unmatched. The CDR3 DNA reads TGTGCCAGCAGCCAAGATCTGGGGACTAGCGGGAATCGGGCCTACGAGCAGTACTTC. Translation: CASSQDLGTSGNRAYEQYF. The whole variable domain, filled in from reference TRBV14 and TRBJ2-7, reads EAGVTQFPSHSVIEKGQTVTLRCDPISGHDNLYWYRRVMGKEIKFLLHFVKESKQDESGMPNNRFLAERTGGTYSTLKVQPAELEDSGVYFCASSQDLGTSGNRAYEQYFGPGTRLTVT.

The chain uses TRBV19 and TRBJ1-2; 10 bases agree with TRBD1. This CDR3 region has 19 residues. Trimming at V came to 5 bases and at J to 0 bases, leaving 15 bases not matched to a gene. The germline V gene has CDR1 LNHDA and CDR2 SQIVND (reference sequence). Here the CDR3 reads CASSLPGRDRGIANYGYTF. The CDR3 DNA follows: TGTGCCAGTAGTCTCCCGGGCCGGGACAGGGGCATAGCTAACTATGGCTACACCTTC. Combining the CDR3 with reference TRBV19 and TRBJ1-2 gives the whole variable domain DGGITQSPKYLFRKEGQNVTLSCEQNLNHDAMYWYRQDPGQGLRLIYYSQIVNDFQKGDIAEGYSVSREKKESFPLTVTSAQKNPTAFYLCASSLPGRDRGIANYGYTFGSGTRLTVV.

The chain uses TRBV10-2 and TRBJ1-2; 9 nucleotides align to TRBD1. V dropped 0 bases and J dropped 6; count of bases not matched to a gene: 11. Germline CDR1 WSHSY, CDR2 SAAADI. The CDR3 has 17 residues. CDR3 sequence (DNA): TGCGCCAGCAGTGAGTCGAGGAGGTGGGGACAGGGCGATGGCTACACCTTC. It specifies CASSESRRWGQGDGYTF.

CDR3 coding DNA: TGCGCCAGCTCGGCGGGACCCACAGATACGCAGTATTTT. Its translation is CASSAGPTDTQYF. This sequence joins TRBV5-1 and TRBJ2-3, with D perhaps matching TRBD2 (6 bases). The CDR3 sequence is 13 residues long. Trimming took off 7 bases at V and 2 bases at J, with 11 bases between the two ends. The germline V gene has CDR1 SGHRS and CDR2 YFSETQ.

The V gene is TRBV7-2, the J gene TRBJ2-5; D uncertain. Trimming shortened V by 1 base and J by 7 bases, and 4 bases separated the two germline ends. Germline CDR1 and CDR2: SGHTA and FQGNSA. The CDR3 covers 11 residues. The CDR3 reads CASSLGVTQYF. The CDR3 DNA sequence: TGTGCCAGCAGCTTAGGTGTGACCCAGTACTTC.

The rearrangement uses TRBV5-1 and TRBJ2-6; D not resolved. CDR1 is SGHRS and CDR2 is YFSETQ in the germline V gene. The length of the CDR3 is 15 residues. Deletions cut 0 bases from V and 4 bases from J, with 8 bases between. This chain's CDR3 is CASSLAGAGANVLTF. CDR3 sequence (DNA): TGCGCCAGCAGCTTGGCTGGCGCGGGGGCCAACGTCCTGACTTTC. Together with reference TRBV5-1 and TRBJ2-6, the CDR3 gives the full variable domain: KAGVTQTPRYLIKTRGQQVTLSCSPISGHRSVSWYQQTPGQGLQFLFEYFSETQRNKGNFPGRFSGRQFSNSRSEMNVSTLELGDSALYLCASSLAGAGANVLTFGAGSRLTVL.

This clone has only a few counts. The rearrangement joins TRBV28 to TRBJ2-2; D gene unclear. The CDR3 has 10 amino acids. Germline CDR1 reads MDHEN; CDR2 reads SYDVKM. CDR3 nucleotides: TGTGGGGCGTACACCGGGGAGCTGTTTTTT. Amino acid sequence: CGAYTGELFF.

The chain links TRBV27 to TRBJ1-2; D is unresolved. The V end was cut by 5 bases, the J end by 4 bases, with 17 bases between. This CDR3 is 15 amino acids long. Germline V gives CDR1 MNHEY, CDR2 SMNVEV (reference sequence). Here the CDR3 DNA reads TGTGCCAGCAGTCCACGCCCTGACTGGTCCTATGGCTACACCTTC. This translates into CASSPRPDWSYGYTF.